The TCR beta chain under discussion was sequenced for a study of a mutant IDH1 vaccine in newly diagnosed glioma. In the study overall: Visit timing is recorded as week 35 for V12 and week 47 for V13.

Germline-derived CDR1 and CDR2 are MNHNS and SASEGT. The CDR3 has 17 amino acids. V gave up 1 base and J gave up 1 base, with 14 bases separating them. With regard to this clone: Antigen: not known.

Time point described: week 47, end of study. Each vaccine dose was 300 ug of mutant IDH1 20-mer peptide, with topical imiquimod. Newly diagnosed WHO grade 3 or 4 IDH1-mutant, ATRX-lost astrocytomas were identified in the donors. Study-wide points: Of the patients, 80% to 95% had vaccine-induced immune responses.

Generated by immunoSEQ multiplex PCR, the TCRdb table keeps only in-frame clones and is missing some. The sample has over 75,000 clones, around four fifths seen once. Sequenced material: PBMCs, taken from a glioma patient whose treatment included an IDH1 peptide vaccine. The TCR sequence derives from a man between 40 and 49 years old with glioma. The V and J genes are TRBV6-1 and TRBJ1-5, with D tentatively TRBD1 (6 bases). CDR3 sequence reads: CASSEGGGRVSNQPQHF. CDR3 nucleotide sequence: TGTGCCAGCAGTGAAGGGGGGGGCAGGGTGAGCAATCAGCCCCAGCATTTT.